These 6 T cell receptor beta chains were sequenced from one sample in a study of identical twins. TCRdb fed the 5' RACE reads into MiXCR, producing one record per CDR3 protein. The sample carries 200,000 to 300,000 distinct CDR3 sequences, roughly a tenth recorded once. The sequenced material came from memory T cells sorted from blood. The receptor source for this set is a man over 45 in good health.

This clonotype was recorded at least ten times. The V gene is TRBV4-1, the J gene TRBJ2-1, with D possibly matching TRBD2 (5 bases). There are 17 residues in the CDR3. The V end was cut by 4 bases, the J end by 7 bases, with 23 bases between. Germline values: CDR1 MGHRA, CDR2 YSYEKL. The CDR3 DNA follows: TGCGCCAGCAGCCTTCCAAGGAGGCCTACCGTCGTGAATGAGCAGTTCTTC. Amino acid sequence: CASSLPRRPTVVNEQFF.

The table lists this clonotype with a few counts. The chain uses TRBV20-1 and TRBJ2-7; D is ambiguous. Germline CDR1 reads DFQATT; CDR2 reads SNEGSKA (reference sequence). The CDR3 consists of 10 residues. Trimming took 6 bases from V and 4 from J, leaving 7 bases between them. The CDR3 loop reads CSAKDYEQYF. The CDR3 DNA sequence: TGCAGTGCGAAGGATTACGAGCAGTACTTC.

This clonotype occurred many times. The chain has TRBV6-5 and TRBJ2-2, with a weak D call TRBD2 (6 bases). Germline V gene sequence: CDR1 MNHEY, CDR2 SVGAGI. V lost 0 bases and J lost 12, with 11 bases in between. The CDR3 totals 13 residues. Written as DNA, the CDR3 is TGTGCCAGCAGTTACTCGATCCGGGAGAAGCTGTTTTTT. Translation gives CASSYSIREKLFF.

At least ten counts were recorded for this clonotype. The chain uses TRBV11-2 and TRBJ2-7; 7 bases fit TRBD2. V trimming: 0 bases; J trimming: 5 bases; junction bases outside the gene matches: 16. CDR1 SGHAT and CDR2 FQNNGV come from the germline V gene. The CDR3 is 18 amino acids. The CDR3 DNA sequence: TGTGCCAGCAGCTTAGAGGTGGTGGCGGGAGTACGGTGGGACGAGCAGTACTTC. It specifies CASSLEVVAGVRWDEQYF.

This clonotype was detected only a few times. This chain joins TRBV10-3 and TRBJ1-2; tentatively, D is TRBD1 (5 bases). Germline V lookup: CDR1 ENHRY, CDR2 SYGVKD. V was cut by 4 bases and J by 2 bases, with 11 bases left in between. This CDR3 spans 14 amino acids. The CDR3 loop is CAISGQGGNYGYTF. For the CDR3, the DNA is TGTGCCATCAGTGGGCAGGGAGGGAACTATGGCTACACCTTC.

This clonotype turned up a few times. The V and J genes are TRBV20-1 and TRBJ2-3; TRBD2 agrees at 7 bases. CDR3 length equals 14 residues. Germline-derived CDR1 and CDR2 are DFQATT and SNEGSKA (reference sequence). Trimming removed 4 bases from V and 4 bases from J; junction bases left unmatched: 8. CDR3 sequence: CSATTSGGADTQYF. CDR3 sequence (DNA): TGCAGTGCTACAACTAGTGGGGGGGCAGATACGCAGTATTTT.